The clone carrying this T cell receptor (beta chain) was observed a handful of times. Antigen: not known. Per germline, CDR1 SNHLY and CDR2 FYNNEI. The CDR3 is made up of 12 amino acids. V lost 6 bases and J 6 bases, leaving 12 bases between the germline ends. This sample stems from a study of graft-versus-host responses after intestinal transplantation. Libraries were prepared by immunoSEQ multiplex PCR; TCRdb keeps only in-frame clonotypes and omits some of them. The repertoire includes more than 85,000 clones, 82% of them detected once, and roughly 0.8% sits in the top ten. Specimen: unstimulated CD4+ T cells sorted from spleen or lymph node cells, collected before intestinal transplant. The chain joins TRBV2 to TRBJ2-7; D perhaps matches TRBD1 (6 bases). The clonotype originates from a human donor who received an intestinal transplant. Written as DNA, the CDR3 is TGTGCCAGCAGACCTACAGGGTTCGAGCAGTACTTC. Translating it yields CASRPTGFEQYF.